This entry is about one T cell receptor beta chain. Its antigen is currently unknown. The germline gives CDR1 MNHEY, CDR2 SVGAGI. This CDR3 contains 16 residues. Trimming removed 0 bases from V and 4 bases from J, with 14 bases in between. The PCR made use of 60 Vbeta and 13 Jbeta primers. Source study methods: In a later analysis, roughly 11 million of tens of millions of unique beta chains occurred in at least two donors. TCRdb's table, derived via immunoSEQ multiplex PCR, lists solely in-frame clones and lacks some. Clone size and the V and J calls come from that table; the DNA yielded D and trimming. The data show 200,000 or so clones, around 83% seen once. The data were obtained in a study of cytomegalovirus exposure and HLA in healthy donors. The study's findings and limits: It was taken for granted in presence/absence analyses that sequencing depth across donors was roughly uniform.

Input material: PBMCs. This receptor was obtained from a girl aged 5 to 17 in good health and CMV-seronegative. This chain links TRBV6-5 with TRBJ2-3, with D possibly being TRBD2 (7 bases). DNA of the CDR3: TGTGCCAGCAGTTACTCGACACCGGGGGGCCCAGATACGCAGTATTTT. As protein: CASSYSTPGGPDTQYF.